Listed below are T cell receptor beta chains from one sample, sequenced in a study of blood T cell repertoires in COVID-19. Clones were read by immunoSEQ multiplex PCR, and TCRdb kept only the in-frame ones, dropping some. Of roughly 250,000 clones in the sample, more than 75% were seen once. The sequenced sample consisted of PBMCs or T cells enriched from blood (not recorded which). All receptors derive from a middle-aged woman with acute COVID-19. CDR3s include the opening cysteine and the closing phenylalanine or tryptophan. The order of the fields is clone size, V gene, J gene, CDR3 protein. For some rows the clone size is stated as once, few or many, or as a class when expanded; others skip it.

abundance: -
v_gene: TRBV24-1
j_gene: TRBJ2-7
CDR3aa: CATSDSTGSYEQYF

abundance: -
v_gene: TRBV4-2
j_gene: TRBJ2-6
CDR3aa: CASSQEMTSGANVLTF

abundance: once
v_gene: TRBV28
j_gene: TRBJ2-1
CDR3aa: CASSLAGGYNEQFF

abundance: -
v_gene: TRBV6-5
j_gene: TRBJ2-5
CDR3aa: CASSSLQETQYF

abundance: -
v_gene: TRBV5-1
j_gene: TRBJ1-2
CDR3aa: CASSPLQQDGYTF

abundance: -
v_gene: TRBV7-2
j_gene: TRBJ2-3
CDR3aa: CASSQSGIGTDTQYF

abundance: -
v_gene: TRBV25-1
j_gene: TRBJ2-1
CDR3aa: CASSPSSGRADEQFF

abundance: -
v_gene: TRBV7-2
j_gene: TRBJ2-1
CDR3aa: CASSTAKAAADNEQFF

abundance: -
v_gene: TRBV11-3
j_gene: TRBJ1-1
CDR3aa: CATGRGGNTEAFF

abundance: once
v_gene: TRBV30
j_gene: TRBJ2-1
CDR3aa: CAWSQGVAKQFF

abundance: -
v_gene: TRBV11-3
j_gene: TRBJ2-3
CDR3aa: CASSLGASGDPNTQYF

abundance: -
v_gene: TRBV5-1
j_gene: TRBJ1-4
CDR3aa: CASSPGQGNEKLFF

abundance: -
v_gene: TRBV28
j_gene: TRBJ2-3
CDR3aa: CASSQQGPLSTDTQYF

abundance: -
v_gene: TRBV6-1
j_gene: TRBJ2-7
CDR3aa: CASSEAGQGSYEQYF

abundance: -
v_gene: TRBV4-1
j_gene: TRBJ2-7
CDR3aa: CASSQASGTAYEQYF

abundance: -
v_gene: TRBV7-2
j_gene: TRBJ2-7
CDR3aa: CASSLEGGGSYEQYF

abundance: -
v_gene: TRBV29-1
j_gene: TRBJ2-5
CDR3aa: CSVGLAGVQETQYF

abundance: -
v_gene: TRBV27
j_gene: TRBJ2-1
CDR3aa: CASSFPRLASGRGSYNEQFF

abundance: -
v_gene: TRBV12-3/TRBV12-4
j_gene: TRBJ1-2
CDR3aa: CASSLAENGYTF

abundance: -
v_gene: TRBV5-1
j_gene: TRBJ2-5
CDR3aa: CASSEGLAGDWETQYF

abundance: -
v_gene: TRBV19
j_gene: TRBJ1-1
CDR3aa: CASSSQTTGNTEAFF

abundance: -
v_gene: TRBV21-1
j_gene: TRBJ2-3
CDR3aa: CASSLPRRVF

abundance: -
v_gene: TRBV9
j_gene: TRBJ2-6
CDR3aa: CASSEGQGRAGANVLTF

abundance: -
v_gene: TRBV28
j_gene: TRBJ1-1
CDR3aa: CASSSTGDSNTEAFF

abundance: few
v_gene: TRBV2
j_gene: TRBJ2-1
CDR3aa: CASSGRGQTYNEQFF

abundance: -
v_gene: TRBV2
j_gene: TRBJ2-6
CDR3aa: CASMRTGGPGANVLTF

abundance: -
v_gene: TRBV28
j_gene: TRBJ2-5
CDR3aa: CASSPPGTGQETQYF

abundance: -
v_gene: TRBV11-2
j_gene: TRBJ2-3
CDR3aa: CASSVDPGVARNTQYF

abundance: -
v_gene: TRBV6-1
j_gene: TRBJ2-2
CDR3aa: CASSERRTGNTGELFF